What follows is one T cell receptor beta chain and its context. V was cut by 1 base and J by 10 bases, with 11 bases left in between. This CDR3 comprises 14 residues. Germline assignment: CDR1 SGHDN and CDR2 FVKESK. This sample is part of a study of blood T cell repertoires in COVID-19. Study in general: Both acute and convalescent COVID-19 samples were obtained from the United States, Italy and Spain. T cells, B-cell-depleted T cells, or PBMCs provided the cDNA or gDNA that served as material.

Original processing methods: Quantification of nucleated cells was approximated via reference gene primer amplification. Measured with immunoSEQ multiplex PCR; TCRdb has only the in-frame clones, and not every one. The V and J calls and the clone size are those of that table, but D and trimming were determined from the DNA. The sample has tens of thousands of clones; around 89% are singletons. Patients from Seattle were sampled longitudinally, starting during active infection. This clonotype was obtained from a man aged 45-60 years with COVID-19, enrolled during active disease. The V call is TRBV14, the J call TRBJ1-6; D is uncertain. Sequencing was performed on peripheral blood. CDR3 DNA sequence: TGTGCCAGCAGCCAAGTCCCGGGTAGCTCACCCCTCCACTTT. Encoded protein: CASSQVPGSSPLHF.